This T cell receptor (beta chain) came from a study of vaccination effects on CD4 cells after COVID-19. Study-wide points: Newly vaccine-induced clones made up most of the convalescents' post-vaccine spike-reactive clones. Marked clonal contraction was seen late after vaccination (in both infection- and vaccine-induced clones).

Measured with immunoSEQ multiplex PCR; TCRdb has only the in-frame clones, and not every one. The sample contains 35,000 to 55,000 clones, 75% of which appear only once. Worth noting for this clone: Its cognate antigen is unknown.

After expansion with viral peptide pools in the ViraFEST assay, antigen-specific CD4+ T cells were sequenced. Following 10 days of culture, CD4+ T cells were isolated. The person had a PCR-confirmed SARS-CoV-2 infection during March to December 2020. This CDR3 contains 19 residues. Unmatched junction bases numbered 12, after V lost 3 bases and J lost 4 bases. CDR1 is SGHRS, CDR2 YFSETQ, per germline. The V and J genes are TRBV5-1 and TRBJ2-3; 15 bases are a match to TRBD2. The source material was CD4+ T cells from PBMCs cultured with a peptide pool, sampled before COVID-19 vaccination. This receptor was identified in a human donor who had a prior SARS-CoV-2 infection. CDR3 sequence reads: CASSSTPGLAGGAADTQYF. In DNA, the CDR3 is TGCGCCAGCAGCTCTACACCGGGACTAGCGGGAGGAGCGGCAGATACGCAGTATTTT. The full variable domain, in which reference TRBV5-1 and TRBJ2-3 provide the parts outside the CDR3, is KAGVTQTPRYLIKTRGQQVTLSCSPISGHRSVSWYQQTPGQGLQFLFEYFSETQRNKGNFPGRFSGRQFSNSRSEMNVSTLELGDSALYLCASSSTPGLAGGAADTQYFGPGTRLTVL.